This paragraph covers one T cell receptor beta chain sequence. What it recognizes is unknown. This entry belongs to a study of long-term antiretroviral therapy in people with HIV. General study results and limits: Despite increasing after ART, diversity remained lower than that of transplant donor controls. Controls exceeded HIV repertoires in CDR3 length range.

The CDR3 spans 14 residues. Per germline, CDR1 MNHNS and CDR2 SASEGT. The V end lost 3 bases, the J end lost 2 bases, and 11 bases lay between the germline ends. Survey-level resolution applied to immunoSEQ assay v3.0. Generated by immunoSEQ multiplex PCR, the TCRdb table keeps only in-frame clones and is missing some. Among 25,000 or so clones, roughly 80% were seen once, and the ten largest hold roughly 10%. The starting material was unsorted PBMCs, obtained 0.8 years before starting antiretroviral therapy. The genes are TRBV6-1 and TRBJ2-7, with D unresolved. This receptor was identified in a man younger than 35 with HIV. The CDR3 protein is CASSEIWAAYEQYF. CDR3 nucleotides: TGTGCCAGCAGTGAGATCTGGGCAGCCTACGAGCAGTACTTC.